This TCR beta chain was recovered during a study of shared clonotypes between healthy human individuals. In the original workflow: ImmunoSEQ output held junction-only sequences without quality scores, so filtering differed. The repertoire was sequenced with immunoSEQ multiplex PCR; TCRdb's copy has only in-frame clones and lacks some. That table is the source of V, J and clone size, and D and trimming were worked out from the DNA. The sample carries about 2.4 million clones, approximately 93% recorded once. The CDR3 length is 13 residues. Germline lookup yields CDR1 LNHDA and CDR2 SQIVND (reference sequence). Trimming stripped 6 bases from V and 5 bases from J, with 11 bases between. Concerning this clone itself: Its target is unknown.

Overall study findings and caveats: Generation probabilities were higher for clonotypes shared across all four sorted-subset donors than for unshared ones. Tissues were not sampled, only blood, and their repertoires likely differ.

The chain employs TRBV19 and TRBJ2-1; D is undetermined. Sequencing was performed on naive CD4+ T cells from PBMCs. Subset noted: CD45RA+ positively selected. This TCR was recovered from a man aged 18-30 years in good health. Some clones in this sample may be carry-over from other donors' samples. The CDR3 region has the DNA TGTGCCAGTAGCAATAGTGATCACAATGAGCAGTTCTTC. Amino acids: CASSNSDHNEQFF.